This is a list of T cell receptor beta chains from one sample in a study of regulatory T cells in long-lasting Graves disease. One entry per CDR3 protein results from TCRdb running MiXCR on the multiplex PCR reads. This sample has roughly 610,000 distinct CDR3 sequences; about 15% occur once, and the top ten carry about 12%. This sample also belongs to another study, concerning T cells in Graves' hyperthyroidism and ophthalmopathy.

Sequenced material: peripheral blood mononuclear cells (PBMCs), taken at new diagnosis, from a patient treated with antithyroid drugs. These receptor sequences come from a man aged 18 to 35 with Graves disease. Both conserved end residues are part of each CDR3. Each record gives: clone size, D gene, V gene, J gene, CDR3 DNA, CDR3 protein. The D gene is left open where the match is weak. Size values are once, few and many counts, or a class for expanded clones, and some rows have none.

size: NA; D: NA; V: TRBV3-1; J: TRBJ2-7; DNA: TGTGCCAGTGCCGAGCAGTACTTC; CDR3: CASAEQYF
size: many; D: NA; V: TRBV28; J: TRBJ2-3; DNA: TGTGCCAGCAGCCTACAGGGTTTGGGGACGCAGTATTTT; CDR3: CASSLQGLGTQYF
size: many; D: NA; V: TRBV4-1; J: TRBJ2-1; DNA: TGCGCCAGCAGCCAAATGGTACAGGGATTGAGCAATGAGCAGTTCTTC; CDR3: CASSQMVQGLSNEQFF
size: NA; D: NA; V: TRBV29-1; J: TRBJ2-3; DNA: TGCAGCGCAGCCGGAGGATCCGCTAGCACAGATACGCAGTATTTT; CDR3: CSAAGGSASTDTQYF
size: once; D: NA; V: TRBV10-2; J: TRBJ1-4; DNA: TGCGCCAGCAGCCATCCTCCAGGTCAACTTGAAAAACTGTTTTTT; CDR3: CASSHPPGQLEKLFF
size: NA; D: TRBD2; V: TRBV20-1; J: TRBJ2-5; DNA: TGCAGTACTAGCCCAAGAGCGGGAGCGGAAGAGACCCAGTACTTC; CDR3: CSTSPRAGAEETQYF
size: many; D: NA; V: TRBV11-2; J: TRBJ2-3; DNA: TGTGCCAGCAGCTTAGGACGGGGGATCACAGATACGCAGTATTTT; CDR3: CASSLGRGITDTQYF
size: once; D: NA; V: TRBV11-2; J: TRBJ2-7; DNA: TGTGCCAGCAGTGAACTGGACCCAGCGCCTTACGAGCAGTACTTC; CDR3: CASSELDPAPYEQYF
size: NA; D: NA; V: TRBV19; J: TRBJ2-7; DNA: TGTGCCAGTAGTAGAGGGACTTTTTACTTTTACGAGCAGTACTTC; CDR3: CASSRGTFYFYEQYF
size: many; D: NA; V: TRBV10-3; J: TRBJ2-1; DNA: TGTGCCATCGGGGCGGGACCCCGGAGGGATGAGCAGTTCTTC; CDR3: CAIGAGPRRDEQFF
size: NA; D: NA; V: TRBV7-9; J: TRBJ1-1; DNA: TGTGCCAGCAGCCCAACGCATTTATCAGGGGAAGCTTTCTTT; CDR3: CASSPTHLSGEAFF
size: NA; D: TRBD1; V: TRBV5-1; J: TRBJ1-1; DNA: TGTGCCAGCAGCTCACCCTGGGACAGAGTTAACACTGAAGCTTTCTTT; CDR3: CASSSPWDRVNTEAFF
size: NA; D: TRBD1; V: TRBV19; J: TRBJ2-1; DNA: TGTGCCAGTGGGAGGGACAGGGGGCTTAATGAGCAGTTCTTC; CDR3: CASGRDRGLNEQFF
size: NA; D: NA; V: TRBV9; J: TRBJ1-6; DNA: TGTGCCAGCAGCGTAGGGGGGGCTGAAAATTCACCCCTCCACTTT; CDR3: CASSVGGAENSPLHF
size: NA; D: TRBD2; V: TRBV4-2; J: TRBJ2-3; DNA: TGTGCCAGCAGACCCCTACTAGCGGGAGGGAGCACAGATACGCAGTATTTT; CDR3: CASRPLLAGGSTDTQYF
size: many; D: NA; V: TRBV28; J: TRBJ2-7; DNA: TGTGCCAGCAGTTTGCAGCAGGGCCGCTACGAGCAGTACTTC; CDR3: CASSLQQGRYEQYF
size: NA; D: NA; V: TRBV6-5; J: TRBJ1-1; DNA: TGTGCCAGCAGTTTCCGACAGCTATCTATGAACACTGAAGCTTTCTTT; CDR3: CASSFRQLSMNTEAFF
size: many; D: NA; V: TRBV2; J: TRBJ2-3; DNA: TGTGCCAGCGAAGACAGCGAAAGTACTTCGCAGTATTTT; CDR3: CASEDSESTSQYF
size: NA; D: NA; V: TRBV3-1; J: TRBJ1-6; DNA: TGTGCCAGCAGCCAGTCGGTTAGTCCGGGTTCACCCCTCCACTTT; CDR3: CASSQSVSPGSPLHF
size: few; D: TRBD1; V: TRBV19; J: TRBJ2-1; DNA: TGTGCCAGTAGTATAGTCCGGACAGGCGGAAATGAGCAGTTCTTC; CDR3: CASSIVRTGGNEQFF
size: NA; D: TRBD1; V: TRBV5-1; J: TRBJ1-4; DNA: TGCGCCAGCAGCCTCAGGGGGAAGAATGAAAAACTGTTTTTT; CDR3: CASSLRGKNEKLFF
size: NA; D: TRBD2; V: TRBV28; J: TRBJ2-5; DNA: TGTGCCAGCAGTTTTGGCGGGAGGGCCGGGGAGACCCAGTACTTC; CDR3: CASSFGGRAGETQYF
size: many; D: TRBD2; V: TRBV11-2; J: TRBJ2-1; DNA: TGTGCCAGCAGCCCAGCGGGACCCCAAGCTAACAATGAGCAGTTCTTC; CDR3: CASSPAGPQANNEQFF
size: few; D: TRBD2; V: TRBV3-1; J: TRBJ2-3; DNA: TGTGCCAGCAGCCACCGGCGGAGCGGGAGAGGGGGCACAGATACGCAGTATTTT; CDR3: CASSHRRSGRGGTDTQYF
size: many; D: NA; V: TRBV12-3/TRBV12-4; J: TRBJ2-7; DNA: TGTGCCAGCAGTTTATGGGGCGGGACAACGGGCGAGCAGTACTTC; CDR3: CASSLWGGTTGEQYF
size: few; D: NA; V: TRBV28; J: TRBJ2-3; DNA: TGTGCCAGACCGAAATCCCCCCAGGGGAGAGGGGGCACAGATACGCAGTATTTT; CDR3: CARPKSPQGRGGTDTQYF
size: NA; D: TRBD2; V: TRBV7-9; J: TRBJ2-7; DNA: TGTGCCAGCAGCTTAGCGGGACTAGCAGACGAGCAGTACTTC; CDR3: CASSLAGLADEQYF
size: many; D: NA; V: TRBV27; J: TRBJ2-7; DNA: TGTGCCAGCAGTTATCAGACAGGCCCCTACGAGCAGTACTTC; CDR3: CASSYQTGPYEQYF
size: NA; D: TRBD2; V: TRBV6-5; J: TRBJ2-3; DNA: TGTGCCAGCAGTTACTCTCCTAGCGGGAGCACAGATACGCAGTATTTT; CDR3: CASSYSPSGSTDTQYF
size: many; D: TRBD1; V: TRBV7-9; J: TRBJ2-1; DNA: TGTGCCAGCACCACACAAGGGGGCAGGGGGCTCACCTACAATGAGCAGTTCTTC; CDR3: CASTTQGGRGLTYNEQFF
size: few; D: TRBD2; V: TRBV20-1; J: TRBJ2-5; DNA: TGCAGTGCTAGAGATGGGAGGGGCCCCGGAGAGACCCAGTACTTC; CDR3: CSARDGRGPGETQYF
size: NA; D: TRBD2; V: TRBV5-6; J: TRBJ2-1; DNA: TGTGCCAGCAGCTTGGTAAAATCGGCTAGCGGGATGGGGGAGCAGTTCTTC; CDR3: CASSLVKSASGMGEQFF
size: many; D: NA; V: TRBV20-1; J: TRBJ2-3; DNA: TGCAGTGCTAGAGATCGTGATAGCGGCACAGATACGCAGTATTTT; CDR3: CSARDRDSGTDTQYF
size: many; D: NA; V: TRBV6-2/TRBV6-3; J: TRBJ2-7; DNA: TGTGCCAGCAAAAGACAGGCCCCTACCTACGAGCAGTACTTC; CDR3: CASKRQAPTYEQYF
size: many; D: NA; V: TRBV5-1; J: TRBJ2-7; DNA: TGCGCCAGTAGAGCCCTAGCGAACTCCTACGAGCAGTACTTC; CDR3: CASRALANSYEQYF